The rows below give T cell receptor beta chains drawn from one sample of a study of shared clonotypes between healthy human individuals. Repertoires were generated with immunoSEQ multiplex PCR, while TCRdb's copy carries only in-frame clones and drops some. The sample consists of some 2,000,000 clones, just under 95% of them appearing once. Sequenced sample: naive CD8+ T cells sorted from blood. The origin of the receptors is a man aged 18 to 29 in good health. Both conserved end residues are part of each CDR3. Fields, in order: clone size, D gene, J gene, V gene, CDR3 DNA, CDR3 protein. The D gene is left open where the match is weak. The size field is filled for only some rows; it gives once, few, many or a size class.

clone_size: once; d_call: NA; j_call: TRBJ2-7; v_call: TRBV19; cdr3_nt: TGTGCCAGTAGTATATCGGGTCTAGCATCTTCCGAGCAGTACTTC; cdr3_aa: CASSISGLASSEQYF
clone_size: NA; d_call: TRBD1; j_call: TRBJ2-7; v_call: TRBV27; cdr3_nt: TGTGCCAGCAGTTTGCTCGCTGTACAGGGGGGATCCTACGAGCAGTACTTC; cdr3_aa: CASSLLAVQGGSYEQYF
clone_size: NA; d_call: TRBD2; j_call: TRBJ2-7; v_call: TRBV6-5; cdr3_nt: TGTGCCAGCAGTACCACTGGGGAGGGGTACGAGCAGTACTTC; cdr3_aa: CASSTTGEGYEQYF
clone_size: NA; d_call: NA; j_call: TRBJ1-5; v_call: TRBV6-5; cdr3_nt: TGTGCCAGCGGTCCATTGGGGCTGGGGTATCAGCCCCAGCATTTT; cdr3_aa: CASGPLGLGYQPQHF
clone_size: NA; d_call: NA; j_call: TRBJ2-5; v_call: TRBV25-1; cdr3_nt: TGTGCCAGCAGTGAGGACCGGTACCAAGAGACCCAGTACTTC; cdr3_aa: CASSEDRYQETQYF
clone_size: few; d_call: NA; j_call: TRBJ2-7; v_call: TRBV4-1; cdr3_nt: TGCGCCAGCAGCCAAGATGGGTACGAGCAGTACTTC; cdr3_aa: CASSQDGYEQYF
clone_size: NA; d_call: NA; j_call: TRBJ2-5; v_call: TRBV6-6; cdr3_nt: TGTGCCAGCAGTCCCCCGGGCTCCGGAGAGACCCAGTACTTC; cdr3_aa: CASSPPGSGETQYF
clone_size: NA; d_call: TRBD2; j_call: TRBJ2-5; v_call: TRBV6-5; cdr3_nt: TGTGCCAGCAGGCCCACGCGGGGGTTAAAAGAGACCCAGTACTTC; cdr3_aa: CASRPTRGLKETQYF
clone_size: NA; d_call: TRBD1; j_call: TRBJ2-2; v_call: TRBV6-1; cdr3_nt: TGTGCCAGCAGTGTCCGACAGGGTCCTTTACCCGGGGAGCTGTTTTTT; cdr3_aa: CASSVRQGPLPGELFF
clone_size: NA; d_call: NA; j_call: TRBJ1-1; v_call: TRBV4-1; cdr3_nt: TGCGCCAGCAGCCATGACAGTATGAACACTGAAGCTTTCTTT; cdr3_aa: CASSHDSMNTEAFF
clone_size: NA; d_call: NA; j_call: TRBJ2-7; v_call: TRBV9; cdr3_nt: TGTGCCAGCAGCGTAGCTCCGCAGGGGGAGGTCTACGAGCAGTACTTC; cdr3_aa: CASSVAPQGEVYEQYF
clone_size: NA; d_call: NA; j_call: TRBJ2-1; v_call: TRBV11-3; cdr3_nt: TGTGCCAGCAGCTTAGCTGGGGGCAATGAGCAGTTCTTC; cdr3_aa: CASSLAGGNEQFF
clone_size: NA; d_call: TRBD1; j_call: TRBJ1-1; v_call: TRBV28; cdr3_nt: TGTGCCAGCAGCTACAGGGGGGACACTGAAGCTTTCTTT; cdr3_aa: CASSYRGDTEAFF
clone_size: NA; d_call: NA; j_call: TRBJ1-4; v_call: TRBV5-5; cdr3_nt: TGTGCCAGCAGCTTGGGCGACGGATGGGGTGAAAAACTGTTTTTT; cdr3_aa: CASSLGDGWGEKLFF
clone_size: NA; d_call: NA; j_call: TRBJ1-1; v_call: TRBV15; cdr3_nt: TGTGCCACCAGCAGAGCCCGAGAGGGGAACACTGAAGCTTTCTTT; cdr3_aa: CATSRAREGNTEAFF
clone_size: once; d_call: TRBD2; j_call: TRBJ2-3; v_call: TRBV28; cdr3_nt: TGTGCCAGCACCCTAGCGGGCAACACAGATACGCAGTATTTT; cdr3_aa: CASTLAGNTDTQYF
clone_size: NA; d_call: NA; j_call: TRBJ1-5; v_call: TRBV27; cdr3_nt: TGTGCCAGCAGTTTAAGGAGTGGTGATCAGCCCCAGCATTTT; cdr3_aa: CASSLRSGDQPQHF
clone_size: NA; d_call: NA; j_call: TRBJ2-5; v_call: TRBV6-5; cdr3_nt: TGTGCCAGCAGTTATGCCAGCCAAGAGACCCAGTACTTC; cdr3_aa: CASSYASQETQYF
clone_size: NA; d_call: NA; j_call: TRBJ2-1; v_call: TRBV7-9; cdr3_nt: TGTGCCAGCAGCTTAGGAGAGGGCTGGTACAATGAGCAGTTCTTC; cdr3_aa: CASSLGEGWYNEQFF
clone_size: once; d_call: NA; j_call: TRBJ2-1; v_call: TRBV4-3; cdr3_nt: TGCGCCAGCAGCCAAGATCCAAATAGTGGAAACGAGCAGTTCTTC; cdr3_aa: CASSQDPNSGNEQFF